The sequence of this T cell receptor beta chain was determined in a study of blood T cell repertoires in COVID-19. Study background: The samples span acute and convalescent COVID-19 from the United States, Italy and Spain. T cells, B-cell-depleted T cells, or PBMCs supplied cDNA or gDNA.

Germline CDR1 and CDR2: LNHDA and SQIVND (reference sequence). CDR3 length equals 14 residues. Trimming removed 3 bases from V and 1 base from J, with 8 bases in between. Per the original data handling: Estimation of nucleated cell counts was performed using reference gene primer amplification. The table came from immunoSEQ multiplex PCR; TCRdb's copy has only in-frame clones and leaves some out. D and trimming were read from the DNA, whereas the V and J calls and clone size are those reported in that table. This table holds about 120,000 clones, 90% found once. Material for sequencing was peripheral blood. This chain links TRBV19 with TRBJ2-3; D gene unclear. The origin of this receptor is a human donor with active COVID-19. The donor label of this sample is uncertain. The CDR3 bases are TGTGCCAGTAGTATCCTTGGAGGCACAGATACGCAGTATTTT. Amino acid sequence: CASSILGGTDTQYF.